The 8 T cell receptor beta chains listed next were all sequenced from one sample in a study of T cell repertoires in cytomegalovirus infection. No antigens are known for them. TCRdb itself ran the reads through MiXCR, one entry per CDR3 protein. Among about 890,000 distinct CDR3 sequences listed, roughly 30% were seen once. The starting material was cultured CD8+ T cells from PBMCs, obtained from culture after CMV antigen stimulation. The source of these receptors is a human donor in good health (CMV status not recorded). Some clones in this sample may be carry-over from other donors' samples.

This clonotype was counted only a few times. The chain carries TRBV6-2 or TRBV6-3 and TRBJ1-1, with D tentatively TRBD1 (5 bases). This CDR3 comprises 14 residues. The V gene's germline CDR1 is MNHEY and CDR2 SVGEGT. V was trimmed by 6 bases and J by 2 bases, leaving 13 bases between them. CDR3 sequence (DNA): TGTGCCAGCAGCCGGACATCCTCTAACACTGAAGCTTTCTTT. It yields the protein CASSRTSSNTEAFF.

The genes are TRBV6-5 and TRBJ1-2, with TRBD1 matching over 7 bases. Looked up from germline, CDR1 is MNHEY and CDR2 is SVGAGI. CDR3 length: 11 residues. Trimming took 8 bases from V and 8 from J; bases not matched to a gene: 5. In nucleotides, the CDR3 is TGTGCCAGCGGGGGACAGAGGGGCTACACCTTC. This gives the protein CASGGQRGYTF.

The count of this clonotype is one. V gene TRBV29-1 combines with J gene TRBJ1-2; D possibly corresponds to TRBD1 (6 bases). The germline CDR1 and CDR2 sequences are SQVTM and ANQGSEA. The CDR3 consists of 11 residues. The V gene lost 6 bases and the J gene lost 7 bases, with 12 bases spanning the gap. The CDR3 sequence: CSVPGTSGYTF. Here the CDR3 DNA reads TGCAGCGTGCCGGGGACAAGTGGCTACACCTTC.

The chain recombines TRBV6-1 with TRBJ2-1; D possibly uses TRBD1 or TRBD2 (5 bases each). CDR1 MNHNS and CDR2 SASEGT come from the germline V gene. This CDR3 spans 14 amino acids. With 3 bases removed from V and 2 bases from J, the gap between germline ends came to 8 bases. CDR3 in amino acids: CASSEVGPYNEQFF. CDR3 in DNA: TGTGCCAGCAGTGAGGTGGGACCCTACAATGAGCAGTTCTTC.

This clonotype was recorded a few times. Compared with germline, one end of the junction differs, possibly owing to a read error. The genes are TRBV24-1 and TRBJ2-7; maybe TRBD1 (6 bases). Germline lookup yields CDR1 KGHDR and CDR2 SFDVKD. The CDR3 runs to 14 residues. CDR3 amino acids: CATSPGTSAYEQYF. The CDR3 nucleotides read TGTGCCACCAGTCCCGGGACATCTGCCTACGAGCAGTACTTT.

The V call is TRBV28, the J call TRBJ2-2; D is perhaps TRBD2 (5 bases). The CDR3 loop spans 14 amino acids. Trimming removed 2 bases from V and 6 bases from J, with 10 bases in between. Germline V gene data show CDR1 as MDHEN and CDR2 as SYDVKM. The CDR3 region is CASSLRLAPGELFF. The CDR3 DNA reads as TGTGCCAGCAGTTTAAGGCTAGCTCCCGGGGAGCTGTTTTTT.

Details on this clonotype: One end of the junction varies from germline; a read error may be responsible. The V gene is TRBV7-2, the J gene TRBJ2-7; D is undetermined. The germline gives CDR1 SGHTA, CDR2 FQGNSA. This CDR3 has 11 amino acids. The CDR3 DNA reads as TGTGCCAACAGCTTTGGATACGAGCAGTACTTC. This codes for CANSFGYEQYF. The full variable domain, completed using reference TRBV7-2 and TRBJ2-7, is GAGVSQSPSNKVTEKGKDVELRCDPISGHTALYWYRQSLGQGLEFLIYFQGNSAPDKSGLPSDRFSAERTGGSVSTLTIQRTQQEDSAVYLCANSFGYEQYFGPGTRLTVT.

The CDR3 loop is CASSETGTSTDTQYF. CDR3 sequence (DNA): TGTGCCAGCAGCGAAACAGGTACTAGCACAGATACGCAGTATTTT. The chain combines TRBV11-2 with TRBJ2-3, with a weak D call TRBD1 (5 bases). The V gene's germline CDR1 is SGHAT and CDR2 FQNNGV. CDR3 length: 15 amino acids. Trimming pared 5 bases from V and 0 bases from J, leaving 12 bases between.